This TCR beta chain comes out of a study of OX40 agonist ivuxolimab in advanced cancers. Overall study context: Clinicians treated patients with ivuxolimab, an agonistic anti-OX40 (CD134) antibody. Six ivuxolimab dose levels, 0.01 to 10 mg/kg, were given intravenously every 2 weeks. Study outcomes and limitations: CD8+ T cells averaged more expanded clones than CD4+. Certain nonresponders likewise exhibited a low normalized T-cell clonal expansion.

Measured with immunoSEQ multiplex PCR; TCRdb has only the in-frame clones, and not every one. Of 75,000 to 90,000 clones listed, about 89% are singletons. Notes on this clone: Its antigen is unknown.

V gave up 4 bases and J gave up 1 base, with 12 bases separating them. The CDR3 is 14 residues long. Per germline, CDR1 SGHRS and CDR2 YFSETQ. This chain joins TRBV5-1 and TRBJ2-7; tentatively, D is TRBD1 or TRBD2 (6 bases each). This sample comprised CD4+ or CD8+ T cells sorted from blood, obtained in a trial of the OX40 agonist ivuxolimab. The clonotype was recovered from an adult with an advanced solid tumor such as melanoma, head and neck, liver or kidney cancer. The CDR3 region has the DNA TGCGCCAGCAGCCCCCGAGGGGGGTCCTACGAGCAGTACTTC. Protein sequence: CASSPRGGSYEQYF. Based on the CDR3 plus reference TRBV5-1 and TRBJ2-7, the full variable domain is KAGVTQTPRYLIKTRGQQVTLSCSPISGHRSVSWYQQTPGQGLQFLFEYFSETQRNKGNFPGRFSGRQFSNSRSEMNVSTLELGDSALYLCASSPRGGSYEQYFGPGTRLTVT.